Shown below are 25 T cell receptor beta chains from a single sample sequenced in a study of early T cells in non-severe SARS-CoV-2 infection. TCRdb redid the calling of the 5' RACE reads with MiXCR, one entry per CDR3 protein. The sample contains over 70,000 distinct CDR3 sequences, roughly 15% of which appear only once. The sample here was whole blood, taken at baseline. The source of these receptors is an adult who was a healthcare worker with PCR-confirmed SARS-CoV-2 infection or an uninfected control (not recorded which).

In this sample, this clonotype turned up many times. The CDR3 DNA is TGTGCCAGCAGTGACAAGTTCTATGGCTACACCTTC. It yields the protein CASSDKFYGYTF. The chain joins TRBV28 to TRBJ1-2; no clear D. Deletions cut 5 bases from V and 4 bases from J, with 8 bases between. The germline V gene has CDR1 MDHEN and CDR2 SYDVKM. The CDR3 runs 12 residues.

There are a few counts of this clonotype. This sequence joins TRBV20-1 and TRBJ1-1, with 8 bases fitting TRBD1. V gave up 6 bases and J gave up 11 bases; unmatched junction bases: 17. Germline V gives CDR1 DFQATT, CDR2 SNEGSKA (reference sequence). The CDR3 consists of 14 residues. In nucleotides, the CDR3 is TGCAGTGCCAAGAACCGGGACAGGCCAAACCAGGCTTTCTTT. Amino acid sequence: CSAKNRDRPNQAFF.

This clonotype has just a few counts. This chain uses TRBV12-3 or TRBV12-4 with TRBJ1-4, with D possibly matching TRBD1 (6 bases). CDR3 size: 12 residues. Trimming removed 6 bases at V and 8 bases at J, with 10 bases between. This CDR3 is CASRLGGEKLFF. CDR3 sequence (DNA): TGTGCCAGCAGGCTTGGGGGCGAAAAACTGTTTTTT.

J is TRBJ2-7 and V is TRBV20-1; D perhaps matches TRBD2 (6 bases). In germline, CDR1 is DFQATT, CDR2 SNEGSKA (reference sequence). The CDR3 sequence is 14 residues long. V shed 5 bases and J shed 0 bases, with 14 bases lying between them. This CDR3 is CSAPAGGGSYEQYF. In DNA, the CDR3 is TGCAGTGCTCCGGCCGGGGGAGGCTCCTACGAGCAGTACTTC.

The CDR3 region has the DNA TGTGCCAGCACTCTCTCGGGTCACACTGAAGCTTTCTTT. As protein: CASTLSGHTEAFF. The J gene is TRBJ1-1, the V gene TRBV6-5; D ambiguous. V lost 7 bases and J lost 3, with 12 bases in between. The CDR3 is made up of 13 amino acids. CDR1 is MNHEY, CDR2 SVGAGI, per germline.

This clonotype was seen repeatedly, ten times or more. The rearrangement uses TRBV28 and TRBJ2-1, with D perhaps TRBD1 (7 bases). Germline CDR1 and CDR2: MDHEN and SYDVKM. CDR3 size: 15 residues. V lost 3 bases and J 9 bases, leaving 18 bases between the germline ends. CDR3 sequence: CASSFVPRQGGEQFF. DNA for the CDR3: TGTGCCAGCAGTTTTGTGCCCCGACAGGGAGGTGAGCAGTTCTTC.

This clonotype came up many times. In nucleotides, the CDR3 is TGTGCCAGCAGGGGACTACCTCGGGAGCAGTACTTC. Encoded protein: CASRGLPREQYF. The rearrangement uses TRBV2 and TRBJ2-7; 7 nucleotides match TRBD2. The CDR3 is made up of 12 amino acids. Germline CDR1 reads SNHLY; CDR2 reads FYNNEI. V lost 6 bases and J lost 7; bases outside the gene matches: 6. Based on the CDR3 plus reference TRBV2 and TRBJ2-7, the full variable domain is EPEVTQTPSHQVTQMGQEVILRCVPISNHLYFYWYRQILGQKVEFLVSFYNNEISEKSEIFDDQFSVERPDGSNFTLKIRSTKLEDSAMYFCASRGLPREQYFGPGTRLTVT.

V usage is TRBV2 and J usage is TRBJ2-1; D uncertain. Germline V CDR1 and CDR2: SNHLY, FYNNEI. The CDR3 consists of 13 residues. V dropped 3 bases and J dropped 8 bases, with 11 bases sitting between them. DNA of the CDR3: TGTGCCAGCAGTGAGGACCAGGTGGATGAGCAGTTCTTC. Its protein is CASSEDQVDEQFF.

The gene calls are TRBV5-6 and TRBJ1-2; D is perhaps TRBD1 (5 bases). The V end was cut by 0 bases, the J end by 4 bases, with 10 bases between. From germline, CDR1 is SGHDT and CDR2 YYEEEE. The CDR3 spans 14 residues. The CDR3 DNA reads as TGTGCCAGCAGCTTGGGACAGAAGTTCTATGGCTACACCTTC. Amino acids: CASSLGQKFYGYTF. Full variable domain (missing parts from reference TRBV5-6 and TRBJ1-2): DAGVTQSPTHLIKTRGQQVTLRCSPKSGHDTVSWYQQALGQGPQFIFQYYEEEERQRGNFPDRFSGHQFPNYSSELNVNALLLGDSALYLCASSLGQKFYGYTFGSGTRLTVV.

This clonotype has more than one count but fewer than ten. V usage is TRBV3-2 and J usage is TRBJ2-3; TRBD2, the D gene given by the table, was not confirmed from the DNA. TRBV3-2 is an annotated pseudogene. The length of the CDR3 is 17 residues. CDR3 bases: TGTGCCAGCAGCCAGCCGAGAAGGGGACTCAGCACAGATACGCAGTATTTT. It is translated as CASSQPRRGLSTDTQYF.

This clonotype was picked up many times. V usage is TRBV2 and J usage is TRBJ1-6; possibly TRBD1 for D (6 bases). The ends were cut back, 3 bases at V and 6 bases at J, with 9 bases in the middle. Germline V gives CDR1 SNHLY, CDR2 FYNNEI. The CDR3 sequence is 14 residues long. The CDR3 here is CASSDTGRNSPLHF. The CDR3 nucleotides read TGTGCCAGCAGTGATACAGGGCGTAATTCACCCCTCCACTTT. The full variable domain, with the rest looked up from reference TRBV2 and TRBJ1-6, is EPEVTQTPSHQVTQMGQEVILRCVPISNHLYFYWYRQILGQKVEFLVSFYNNEISEKSEIFDDQFSVERPDGSNFTLKIRSTKLEDSAMYFCASSDTGRNSPLHFGNGTRLTVT.

This clonotype was counted many times. This chain uses TRBV11-2 with TRBJ2-3, with D uncertain. Germline V gene sequence: CDR1 SGHAT, CDR2 FQNNGV. The V gene lost 1 base and the J gene lost 2 bases, with 7 bases spanning the gap. There are 14 residues in the CDR3. The CDR3 loop reads CASSLAQFTDTQYF. The CDR3 coding sequence is TGTGCCAGCAGCTTAGCCCAGTTCACAGATACGCAGTATTTT.

This clonotype was recorded many times. The rearrangement links TRBV7-2 to TRBJ2-1; D gene unclear. Trimming took off 5 bases at V and 3 bases at J, with 5 bases between the two ends. There are 12 residues in the CDR3. The germline V gene has CDR1 SGHTA and CDR2 FQGNSA. The CDR3 nucleotides are TGTGCCAGCAGCCCCGACTACAATGAGCAGTTCTTC. As protein: CASSPDYNEQFF. The complete variable domain, with remaining parts taken from reference TRBV7-2 and TRBJ2-1, reads GAGVSQSPSNKVTEKGKDVELRCDPISGHTALYWYRQSLGQGLEFLIYFQGNSAPDKSGLPSDRFSAERTGGSVSTLTIQRTQQEDSAVYLCASSPDYNEQFFGPGTRLTVL.

The V and J genes are TRBV29-1 and TRBJ2-7; possible D gene TRBD1, 7 bases. Germline-derived CDR1 and CDR2 are SQVTM and ANQGSEA. V dropped 0 bases and J dropped 4 bases, with 16 bases sitting between them. The CDR3 has 15 residues. The CDR3 region has the DNA TGCAGCGTTGAAGACCCCGCGGGACAGCAATACGAGCAGTACTTC. Its protein product is CSVEDPAGQQYEQYF.

The CDR3: CASSSQPGQGNGYTF. The DNA of the CDR3 is TGTGCCAGCAGCTCCCAACCGGGACAGGGAAATGGCTACACCTTC. The chain couples TRBV7-2 to TRBJ1-2, with 9 bases fitting TRBD1. CDR3 size: 15 residues. CDR1 and CDR2 from the germline V gene are SGHTA and FQGNSA. J was trimmed by 6 bases and V by 4 bases; bases with no gene match: 9.

This rearrangement joins TRBV19 to TRBJ2-3; tentative D call: TRBD1 (7 bases). CDR1 and CDR2 from the germline V gene are LNHDA and SQIVND (reference sequence). V lost 10 bases, J lost 4 bases, and 21 bases lay in between. The CDR3 contains 15 residues. The CDR3, as DNA: TGTGCCACCAGACCAGGGGGGAGGAGCGCAGATACGCAGTATTTT. This gives the protein CATRPGGRSADTQYF.

This clonotype was seen a few times. A junction end diverges from the germline sequence, so it may reflect a read error. The chain joins TRBV28 to TRBJ2-7; 9 nucleotides line up with TRBD1. The CDR3 length is 15 residues. CDR1 is MDHEN, CDR2 SYDVKM, per germline. The CDR3 region is CASSLWVGQGDEQYF. CDR3 in DNA: TGTGCCAGCAGTTTATGGGTGGGACAGGGAGACGAGCAATACTTC.

The gene calls are TRBV29-1 and TRBJ1-1; D perhaps matches TRBD1 (6 bases). CDR1 SQVTM and CDR2 ANQGSEA come from the germline V gene. The CDR3 loop spans 12 amino acids. V lost 7 bases, J lost 4 bases, and 13 bases lay in between. CDR3 coding DNA: TGCAGCGCGGTGCAGGGGACCACTGAAGCTTTCTTT. It is translated as CSAVQGTTEAFF.

This clonotype was counted only a few times. The chain carries TRBV20-1 and TRBJ2-3; the D is unclear. This CDR3 comprises 12 residues. Germline assignment: CDR1 DFQATT and CDR2 SNEGSKA (reference sequence). The V gene lost 3 bases and the J gene lost 5 bases, with 9 bases spanning the gap. The CDR3 loop is CSARQGIDTQYF. CDR3 nucleotides: TGCAGTGCTAGGCAAGGAATAGATACGCAGTATTTT.

This clonotype was recorded a few times. The chain combines TRBV20-1 with TRBJ2-3; TRBD2 might be the D (6 bases). The germline CDR1 and CDR2 sequences are DFQATT and SNEGSKA (reference sequence). Trimming cost V 1 base and J 4 bases, with 12 bases left between them. The CDR3 length is 14 residues. The CDR3 DNA follows: TGCAGTGCTAGAGCGCGGGCGGGATCAGATACGCAGTATTTT. Its translation: CSARARAGSDTQYF.

The V call is TRBV10-3, the J call TRBJ2-7; either TRBD1 or TRBD2 may fit D (6 bases each). Trimming took off 4 bases at V and 5 bases at J, with 18 bases between the two ends. The germline V gene has CDR1 ENHRY and CDR2 SYGVKD. The CDR3 is 15 amino acids. The CDR3 here is CAISAGFGGKDEQYF. The DNA for the CDR3 is TGTGCCATCAGTGCAGGATTCGGGGGCAAGGACGAGCAGTACTTC.

This clonotype appeared many times. V usage is TRBV20-1 and J usage is TRBJ2-1, with a possible D match to TRBD2 (5 bases). Germline loops: CDR1 DFQATT, CDR2 SNEGSKA (reference sequence). This CDR3 has 14 residues. Deletions cut 3 bases from V and 5 bases from J, with 14 bases between. CDR3 amino acids: CSASASGPNNEQFF. The CDR3 region has the DNA TGCAGTGCTAGTGCAAGCGGCCCTAACAATGAGCAGTTCTTC.

The sample holds many counts of this clonotype. CDR3 protein: CASRTSGRGTSNEQYF. CDR3 nucleotide sequence: TGTGCCAGCCGGACTAGCGGGAGGGGCACAAGCAACGAGCAGTACTTC. J is TRBJ2-7 and V is TRBV27; TRBD2 aligns across 15 bases. Germline lookup yields CDR1 MNHEY and CDR2 SMNVEV (reference sequence). There are 16 residues in the CDR3. Unmatched junction bases numbered 10, after V lost 8 bases and J lost 5 bases.

Notes on this clonotype: The junction and the germline gene differ at one end; a read error may be behind it. The CDR3 DNA sequence: TGCAGCCCAGTGGGGGGACATCCCGACACGCAGTTTTTT. Translation: CSPVGGHPDTQFF. The chain employs TRBV20-1 and TRBJ2-3; D might be TRBD1 or TRBD2, each matching 6 bases. Per germline, CDR1 DFQATT and CDR2 SNEGSKA (reference sequence). This CDR3 has 13 amino acids.

This clonotype was counted between two and nine times. V gene TRBV20-1 combines with J gene TRBJ1-2, with unresolved D. From germline, CDR1 is DFQATT and CDR2 SNEGSKA (reference sequence). V was clipped by 4 bases and J by 0 bases, with 9 bases between them. This CDR3 contains 13 residues. CDR3 loop: CSATGAANYGYTF. Written as DNA, the CDR3 is TGCAGTGCTACGGGAGCCGCTAACTATGGCTACACCTTC.